The clone carrying this T cell receptor beta chain occurred many times. Its target is not known. Per the germline V gene, CDR1 is DFQATT and CDR2 is SNEGSKA (reference sequence). Trimming removed 3 bases from V and 8 bases from J; junction bases left unmatched: 3. This CDR3 contains 14 residues. TCRdb itself ran the RT-PCR reads through MiXCR, one entry per CDR3 protein. In the table there are almost 250,000 distinct CDR3 sequences, more than 10% of which are singletons. This entry belongs to a study of response to subunit inactivated influenza vaccine. Study-level points and caveats: It was the authors' suggestion that each seasonal influenza vaccination recruits few new T cells.

V usage is TRBV20-1 and J usage is TRBJ2-1; 14 bases are a match to TRBD2. The TCR was taken from a man aged 45-65 years who received an inactivated influenza vaccine. This material consisted of non-naive T cells sorted from PBMCs, taken 14 days before vaccination. The CDR3 loop reads CSARSTSGGDEQFF. CDR3 nucleotides: TGCAGTGCTAGGTCGACTAGCGGGGGGGATGAGCAGTTCTTC.